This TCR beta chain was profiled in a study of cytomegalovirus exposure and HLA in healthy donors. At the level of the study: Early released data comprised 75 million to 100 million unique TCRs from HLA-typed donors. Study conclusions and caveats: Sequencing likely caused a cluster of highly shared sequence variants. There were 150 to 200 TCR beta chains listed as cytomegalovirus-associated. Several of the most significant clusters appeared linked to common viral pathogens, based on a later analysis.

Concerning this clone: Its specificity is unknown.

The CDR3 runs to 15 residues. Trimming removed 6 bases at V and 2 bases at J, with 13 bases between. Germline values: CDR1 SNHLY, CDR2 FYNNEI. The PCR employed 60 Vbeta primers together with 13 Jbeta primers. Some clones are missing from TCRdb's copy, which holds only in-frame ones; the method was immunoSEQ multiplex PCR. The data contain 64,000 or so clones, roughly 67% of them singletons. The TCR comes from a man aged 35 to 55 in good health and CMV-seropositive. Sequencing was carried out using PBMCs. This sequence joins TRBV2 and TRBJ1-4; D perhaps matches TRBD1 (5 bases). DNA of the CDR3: TGTGCCAGCAGCGACCAGGGTTATACTAATGAAAAACTGTTTTTT. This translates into CASSDQGYTNEKLFF. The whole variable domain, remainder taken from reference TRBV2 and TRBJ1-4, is EPEVTQTPSHQVTQMGQEVILRCVPISNHLYFYWYRQILGQKVEFLVSFYNNEISEKSEIFDDQFSVERPDGSNFTLKIRSTKLEDSAMYFCASSDQGYTNEKLFFGSGTQLSVL.